In its sample, the clone carrying this T cell receptor (beta chain) was seen once. Its cognate antigen is unknown. The source of the sample is a study of OX40 agonist ivuxolimab in advanced cancers. Study-level background: Treatment of patients was with ivuxolimab, an agonistic anti-OX40 (CD134) antibody.

The V end was cut by 3 bases, the J end by 2 bases, with 7 bases between. The CDR3 consists of 14 residues. The germline V gene has CDR1 MNHNY and CDR2 SVGAGI (reference sequence). The table came from immunoSEQ multiplex PCR; TCRdb's copy has only in-frame clones and leaves some out. The sample includes tens of thousands of clones, 87% of them seen just once. Findings and caveats of the study: More expanded clones were seen, on average, in CD8+ T cells than in CD4+. In the expanded peripheral T cells, antigen specificity was never determined.

The specimen comprised CD4+ or CD8+ T cells sorted from blood, sampled in a trial of the OX40 agonist ivuxolimab. This TCR was sampled from an adult with an advanced solid tumor such as melanoma, head and neck, liver or kidney cancer. J is TRBJ1-4 and V is TRBV6-6; D remains unclear. The CDR3 bases are TGTGCCAGCAGTTATAGAATGACTAATGAAAAACTGTTTTTT. Its protein product is CASSYRMTNEKLFF.